A selection of T cell receptor beta chains follows, all from one sample in a study of T cell changes during pregnancy in multiple sclerosis. Repertoires were generated with immunoSEQ multiplex PCR, while TCRdb's copy carries only in-frame clones and drops some. This table holds fewer than 95,000 clones, 90% to 95% found once. Sample: peripheral blood, taken in the third trimester of pregnancy. The receptors come from a female donor with multiple sclerosis, enrolled in a pregnancy study. The CDR3 runs from the conserved cysteine through the conserved F or W. D genes are given only for firm matches. Size is stated for part of the rows, as once, few or many counts, or as a class when the clone is expanded.

TRBV28	TRBJ2-7	-	15	TRBD1	TGTGCCAGCATGGAGGGGGGACAGGGGGCGAGCGAGCAGTACTTC	CASMEGGQGASEQYF
TRBV18	TRBJ2-7	-	15	TRBD2	TGTGCCAGCTCACCGGGACTAGCGGGGTCTCACGAGCAGTACTTC	CASSPGLAGSHEQYF
TRBV28	TRBJ2-3	-	14	TRBD2	TGTGCCACTAGCGGGACTCGATTCACAGATACGCAGTATTTT	CATSGTRFTDTQYF
TRBV28	TRBJ1-2	once	13	-	TGTGCCAGCGGACTACCCGAGGAGAAAGGCTACACCTTC	CASGLPEEKGYTF
TRBV2	TRBJ1-2	-	13	TRBD1	TGTGCCAGCACTTTGACAGGGGCCTATGGCTACACCTTC	CASTLTGAYGYTF
TRBV19	TRBJ2-5	-	14	TRBD1	TGTGCCAGTAGTATAGACAGGGGGCAAGAGACCCAGTACTTC	CASSIDRGQETQYF
TRBV27	TRBJ2-7	-	17	TRBD2	TGTGCCAGCAGTCCTGGACTAGCGGGAGTCCCAACCTACGAGCAGTACTTC	CASSPGLAGVPTYEQYF
TRBV9	TRBJ2-5	-	14	-	TGTGCCAGCAGCGAAGGGGGAGGGGCAGAGACCCAGTACTTC	CASSEGGGAETQYF
TRBV5-4	TRBJ2-7	-	14	-	TGTGCCAGCAGCTTTTGGGGCAGGGAATACGAGCAGTACTTC	CASSFWGREYEQYF
TRBV6-1	TRBJ1-1	-	16	-	TGTGCCAGCAGTGAACACTTGGGCAGAATGAACACTGAAGCTTTCTTT	CASSEHLGRMNTEAFF
TRBV25-1	TRBJ2-7	-	14	-	TGTGCCAGCAGTGAAATCTCACCTATCTACGAGCAGTACTTC	CASSEISPIYEQYF
TRBV28	TRBJ1-5	few	15	-	TGTGCCAGCAGGTTGCCCGGGAGAAAGGGTCAGCCCCAGCATTTT	CASRLPGRKGQPQHF
TRBV9	TRBJ2-1	-	15	TRBD2	TGTGCCAGCAGCACCACTAGCGGGGTGGGAAATGAGCAGTTCTTC	CASSTTSGVGNEQFF
TRBV19	TRBJ1-1	-	14	-	TGTGCCAGTAGTATCAGTTCAATGAACACTGAAGCTTTCTTT	CASSISSMNTEAFF
TRBV6-5	TRBJ2-7	-	15	TRBD1	TGTGCCAGCACCCCAACCGGGACAGGGATCTACGAGCAGTACTTC	CASTPTGTGIYEQYF
TRBV4-1	TRBJ2-7	-	13	TRBD2	TGCGCCAGCAGCCAACTGGGACTAGACGAGCAGTACTTC	CASSQLGLDEQYF
TRBV28	TRBJ2-3	once	17	TRBD2	TGTGCCAGCAGTCCCCGTGGAGCGGGAGTAGGACAAGATACGCAGTATTTT	CASSPRGAGVGQDTQYF
TRBV11-1	TRBJ2-7	-	15	TRBD2	TGTGCCAGCAGTCTGGCTAGCGGGGTCTCCTACGAGCAGTACTTC	CASSLASGVSYEQYF
TRBV28	TRBJ2-7	-	19	-	TGTGCCAGCAGTTTGCCGACACCAGGGACCCGGGAGAGCTCCTACGAGCAGTACTTC	CASSLPTPGTRESSYEQYF
TRBV2	TRBJ2-2	-	14	TRBD2	TGTGCCAGCAGTGATCTTCGGGGGGCCGGGGAGCTGTTTTTT	CASSDLRGAGELFF
TRBV19	TRBJ2-1	-	15	-	TGTGCCAGTAGCAAAAGTGGGAGTGGGGTCAATGAGCAGTTCTTC	CASSKSGSGVNEQFF
TRBV30	TRBJ2-3	-	15	TRBD2	TGTGCCTGGCGGCTAGCGGGGTTGAGCACAGATACGCAGTATTTT	CAWRLAGLSTDTQYF
TRBV11-3	TRBJ2-5	-	13	-	TGTGCCAGCAGCCCATCGGGGTCGGGGACCCAGTACTTC	CASSPSGSGTQYF
TRBV11-1	TRBJ2-5	-	15	TRBD1	TGTGCCAGCAGCCTCTGGAACAGGGGCCCAGAGACCCAGTACTTC	CASSLWNRGPETQYF
TRBV7-3	TRBJ1-2	once	14	TRBD1	TGTGCCAGCAGCTTAATCGCAGGGGGAAATGGCTACACCTTC	CASSLIAGGNGYTF
TRBV29-1	TRBJ2-1	-	13	TRBD1	TGCAGCGTTGGGGGGTCCAGGGGGCGGGAGCAGTTCTTC	CSVGGSRGREQFF
TRBV6-1	TRBJ1-4	-	17	-	TGTGCCAGCAGTGTTAAGGGGAGGGGAGTAACTAATGAAAAACTGTTTTTT	CASSVKGRGVTNEKLFF
TRBV6-5	TRBJ1-5	-	13	-	TGTGCCAGCCACGCGGGGGTAAATCAGCCCCAGCATTTT	CASHAGVNQPQHF
TRBV29-1	TRBJ1-5	-	13	TRBD1	TGCAGCGCCCGGACAGGGAGAGATCAGCCCCAGCATTTT	CSARTGRDQPQHF
TRBV20-1	TRBJ2-5	once	11	-	TGCACCGCTAGAGTCGGTGAGACCCAGTACTTC	CTARVGETQYF
TRBV2	TRBJ2-3	-	15	-	TGTGCCAGCAGTGCAGGGAGGCTAAGCGCAGATACGCAGTATTTT	CASSAGRLSADTQYF
TRBV6-6	TRBJ1-5	few	15	-	TGTGCCAGCAGTGGAGGGACGGCGAGCAATCAGCCCCAGCATTTT	CASSGGTASNQPQHF
TRBV29-1	TRBJ1-2	-	15	TRBD1	TGCAGCGTTGAAGATCATGGGACAGGGAGCTATGGCTACACCTTC	CSVEDHGTGSYGYTF
TRBV27	TRBJ2-1	-	15	TRBD1	TGTGCCAGCAGACCGACAGGGGGCTTTCCCAGTGAGCAGTTCTTC	CASRPTGGFPSEQFF
TRBV19	TRBJ1-1	-	13	-	TGTGCCACCCTAGCCGGGGTTAGCACTGAAGCTTTCTTT	CATLAGVSTEAFF
TRBV15	TRBJ1-4	-	15	-	TGTGCCACCAGCAGAGTTCTATTATCTCCCGAAAAACTGTTTTTT	CATSRVLLSPEKLFF
TRBV6-4	TRBJ1-1	-	16	-	TGTGCCAGCAGTGACACTCTGAGAGGGGGTGTCACTGAAGCTTTCTTT	CASSDTLRGGVTEAFF
TRBV7-2	TRBJ2-7	-	18	-	TGTGCCAGCAGCTTAGGGGGAGCTGGAGGGAGCCTTCCCTACGAGCAGTACTTC	CASSLGGAGGSLPYEQYF
TRBV2	TRBJ2-3	-	16	TRBD2	TGTGCCAGCAGTGAACTGGGGACTAGCGAGTCAGAGACGCAGTATTTT	CASSELGTSESETQYF
TRBV29-1	TRBJ2-7	-	13	TRBD2	TGCAGCGTTGTGCTAGCGGGATACTACGAGCAGTACTTC	CSVVLAGYYEQYF
TRBV6-5	TRBJ2-7	-	11	-	TGTGCCAGCAGAAATACCTACGAGCAGTACTTC	CASRNTYEQYF
TRBV19	TRBJ2-1	-	15	TRBD1	TGTGCCAGTAGTTTGTGGGACAGCTCCTACAATGAGCAGTTCTTC	CASSLWDSSYNEQFF
TRBV7-6	TRBJ1-2	-	14	-	TGTGCCAGCAGCTTAGCTGAAGGAGACTATGGCTACACCTTC	CASSLAEGDYGYTF
TRBV9	TRBJ1-3	-	17	TRBD1	TGTGCCAGCAGCGTAGCACAGGGGCGCGGGAACGGAAACACCATATATTTT	CASSVAQGRGNGNTIYF
TRBV29-1	TRBJ1-2	-	20	-	TGCAGCGTTGAAAAGGAGGTGGAAGACAGGACTGAGGCGAGGATCTATGGCTACACCTTC	CSVEKEVEDRTEARIYGYTF
TRBV20-1	TRBJ2-7	-	10	-	TGCAGTGCTAGCTGGCAGGGACAGTACTTC	CSASWQGQYF
TRBV5-1	TRBJ1-5	-	14	TRBD1	TGCGCCAGCAGCTCCACAGGGGAAGGCCAGCCCCAGCATTTT	CASSSTGEGQPQHF
TRBV11-3	TRBJ1-1	-	13	-	TGTGCCAGCAGCTTTACAAGTGTGACTGAAGCTTTCTTT	CASSFTSVTEAFF
TRBV29-1	TRBJ2-5	-	11	-	TGCAGCGTCCCCGAGTGGGAGACCCAGTACTTC	CSVPEWETQYF
TRBV2	TRBJ2-5	-	14	-	TGTGCCAGCGGGAGAGGGCAAGAGAGAGAGACCCAGTACTTC	CASGRGQERETQYF
TRBV5-1	TRBJ2-1	-	15	-	TGCGCCAGCAGCTTGGCGGCAGGTCCCCTTAATGAGCAGTTCTTC	CASSLAAGPLNEQFF
TRBV9	TRBJ2-3	-	15	TRBD2	TGTGCCAGCAGCGTCACTAGCGGAGGCACAGATACGCAGTATTTT	CASSVTSGGTDTQYF
TRBV5-4	TRBJ2-7	-	15	TRBD2	TGTGCCAGCAGCTCTAGCGGGAGGGGGACCTACGAGCAGTACTTC	CASSSSGRGTYEQYF